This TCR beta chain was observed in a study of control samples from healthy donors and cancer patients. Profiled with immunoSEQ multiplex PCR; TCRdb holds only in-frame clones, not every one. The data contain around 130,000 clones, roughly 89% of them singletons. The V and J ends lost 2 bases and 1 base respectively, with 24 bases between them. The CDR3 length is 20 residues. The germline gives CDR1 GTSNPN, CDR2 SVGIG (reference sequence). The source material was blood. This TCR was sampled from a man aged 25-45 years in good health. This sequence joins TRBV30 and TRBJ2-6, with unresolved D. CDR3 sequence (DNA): TGTGCCTGGAGTATAGGGCAGGCGGTACCCGCCGGGTCTGGGGCCAACGTCCTGACTTTC. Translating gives CAWSIGQAVPAGSGANVLTF.